Listed here is a single TCR beta chain. The antigen is not known. These data are taken from a study of blood T cell dynamics during melanoma immunotherapy. Study summary: Standard first-line treatment here was pembrolizumab or nivolumab plus ipilimumab in metastatic melanoma. Study conclusions and caveats: At W3, later disease-control patients showed bifurcated PBMC repertoire changes, unlike progressors.

Time point given: week 3, after first cycle of checkpoint inhibitor. V lost 3 bases, J lost 0 bases, and 13 bases lay in between. This CDR3 has 16 amino acids. In germline, CDR1 is SGHVS, CDR2 FQNEAQ. Produced via immunoSEQ multiplex PCR; TCRdb's table is partial and in-frame only. The table lists 25,000 to 30,000 clones, roughly 84% of them singletons, with about 9.3% in the top ten. The sample was blood, taken from a patient treated with checkpoint blockade. This sequence was found in a human donor with melanoma. This chain links TRBV7-8 with TRBJ2-3; no definite D call. This chain's CDR3 is CASSFGSKVSTDTQYF. CDR3 in DNA: TGTGCCAGCAGCTTTGGGTCGAAGGTTAGCACAGATACGCAGTATTTT.